The 32 T cell receptor beta chains presented below share a single source sample, sequenced in a study of OX40 agonist ivuxolimab in advanced cancers. Using immunoSEQ multiplex PCR, the repertoire was profiled, and TCRdb retains in-frame clones only, with some absent. In the table there are some 81,000 clones, about 86% of which are singletons. The sequencing here drew on CD4+ or CD8+ T cells sorted from blood, taken in a trial of the OX40 agonist ivuxolimab. The receptor set was obtained from an adult with an advanced solid tumor such as melanoma, head and neck, liver or kidney cancer.

This chain connects TRBV6-6 to TRBJ1-1; D ambiguous. The ends were cut back, 3 bases at V and 5 bases at J, with 10 bases in the middle. From germline, CDR1 is MNHNY and CDR2 SVGAGI (reference sequence). The CDR3 spans 13 residues. CDR3 coding DNA: TGTGCCAGCAGTTATATGGGCATAACTGAAGCTTTCTTT. Amino acids: CASSYMGITEAFF.

This rearrangement joins TRBV18 to TRBJ2-4, with D unresolved. The germline V gene encodes CDR1 KGHSH and CDR2 LQKENI. This CDR3 spans 13 amino acids. Trimming took off 0 bases at V and 7 bases at J, with 7 bases between the two ends. The DNA for the CDR3 is TGTGCCAGCTCACCACCGGTGGGGAACATTCAGTACTTC. Encoded protein: CASSPPVGNIQYF.

This clone occurred a few times. V gene TRBV15 combines with J gene TRBJ1-2, with a tentative D call TRBD1 (5 bases). Germline V gene sequence: CDR1 LNHNV, CDR2 YYDKDF (reference sequence). This CDR3 region has 17 residues. V dropped 1 base and J dropped 4 bases, with 19 bases sitting between them. CDR3 nucleotide sequence: TGTGCCACCAGCAGAGGTCGGTTAGGGGAGGAGGGCTATGGCTACACCTTC. Its protein product is CATSRGRLGEEGYGYTF. The whole variable domain, filled in from reference TRBV15 and TRBJ1-2, reads DAMVIQNPRYQVTQFGKPVTLSCSQTLNHNVMYWYQQKSSQAPKLLFHYYDKDFNNEADTPDNFQSRRPNTSFCFLDIRSPGLGDTAMYLCATSRGRLGEEGYGYTFGSGTRLTVV.

To note about this clone: Relative to the germline gene, one junction end is altered; a read error may explain this. The chain carries TRBV7-7 and TRBJ1-4; the D is unclear. This CDR3 is 13 amino acids long. Germline CDR1 is SSHAT and CDR2 is FNYEAQ (reference sequence). The CDR3 DNA is TGTGCTAGCAGCTTATCTTCGGATGAAAAACTGTTTTTT. Protein product: CASSLSSDEKLFF.

The chain links TRBV5-1 to TRBJ1-2; no reliable D call. CDR1 is SGHRS and CDR2 is YFSETQ in the germline V gene. This CDR3 region has 14 residues. Trimming took off 3 bases at V and 8 bases at J, with 17 bases between the two ends. The DNA for the CDR3 is TGCGCCAGCAGCTGGGGAAATGAGGGAGGCGGCTACACCTTC. Translation gives CASSWGNEGGGYTF.

The rearrangement uses TRBV5-1 and TRBJ2-3; no reliable D call. The CDR3 sequence is 15 residues long. Germline loops: CDR1 SGHRS, CDR2 YFSETQ. The V gene lost 9 bases and the J gene lost 2 bases, with 19 bases spanning the gap. CDR3 bases: TGCGCCACCAAGTCCAGGTCGGTTTCCACAGATACGCAGTATTTT. This gives the protein CATKSRSVSTDTQYF.

V is TRBV2 and J is TRBJ2-1; TRBD2 aligns across 12 bases. The CDR3 consists of 16 residues. Germline assignment: CDR1 SNHLY and CDR2 FYNNEI. Unmatched junction bases numbered 8, after V lost 5 bases and J lost 6 bases. Written as DNA, the CDR3 is TGTGCCAGCAGTCGTCTTCCTAGCGGGGGGGGCAATGAGCAGTTCTTC. Translated: CASSRLPSGGGNEQFF.

The chain couples TRBV6-5 to TRBJ2-5; tentative D call: TRBD1 (6 bases). Germline V CDR1 and CDR2: MNHEY, SVGAGI. V lost 6 bases and J 1 base, leaving 12 bases between the germline ends. The CDR3 contains 14 residues. The CDR3 DNA sequence: TGTGCCAGCAGCCCAGAGACAGGCCAAGAGACCCAGTACTTC. Protein: CASSPETGQETQYF.

The rearrangement links TRBV5-8 to TRBJ1-4, with a tentative D call TRBD1 (6 bases). Germline V lookup: CDR1 SGHTS, CDR2 YDEGEE. This CDR3 is built from 17 residues. V was clipped by 0 bases and J by 3 bases, with 15 bases between them. This CDR3 is CASSLAGDGSSNEKLFF. The CDR3 region has the DNA TGTGCCAGCAGCTTGGCAGGGGACGGATCCTCTAATGAAAAACTGTTTTTT.

The V gene is TRBV4-1, the J gene TRBJ1-2; 8 nucleotides match TRBD1. The CDR3 is 14 amino acids. V lost 0 bases and J lost 3; bases outside the gene matches: 0. The germline V gene has CDR1 MGHRA and CDR2 YSYEKL. The CDR3 sequence: CASSQEDRDYGYTF. The CDR3 coding sequence is TGCGCCAGCAGCCAAGAGGACAGGGACTATGGCTACACCTTC.

The V call is TRBV7-2, the J call TRBJ2-3, with D tentatively TRBD1 (6 bases). The CDR3 is made up of 15 amino acids. Per the germline V gene, CDR1 is SGHTA and CDR2 is FQGNSA. V lost 5 bases, J lost 1 base, and 13 bases lay in between. CDR3 region: CASSPDSLGTDTQYF. The CDR3 DNA is TGTGCCAGCAGCCCGGACAGTTTGGGCACAGATACGCAGTATTTT.

The V call is TRBV7-2, the J call TRBJ1-4; D unclear. This CDR3 contains 14 residues. Between the trimmed V and J ends, which lost 4 bases and 4 bases, there was a span of 10 bases. Germline loops: CDR1 SGHTA, CDR2 FQGNSA. This CDR3 is CASSSQHLNEKLFF. The DNA of the CDR3 is TGTGCCAGCAGCTCCCAGCACCTTAATGAAAAACTGTTTTTT.

The V and J genes are TRBV28 and TRBJ1-1; 9 positions match TRBD1. The J segment lost 10 bases and the V segment lost 5 bases, leaving 8 bases of the junction unmatched. This CDR3 spans 13 amino acids. Looked up from germline, CDR1 is MDHEN and CDR2 is SYDVKM. The CDR3 coding sequence is TGTGCCAGCAGTCCCTCAACAGGGGGCACAGCTTTCTTT. It yields the protein CASSPSTGGTAFF.

The chain joins TRBV6-1 to TRBJ1-1; 7 positions agree with TRBD1. The CDR3 is 13 amino acids. The germline V gene has CDR1 MNHNS and CDR2 SASEGT. V was pared by 3 bases and J by 4 bases, with 2 bases of the junction left unmatched. The CDR3 nucleotides read TGTGCCAGCAGTGAGACAGGGAGCACTGAAGCTTTCTTT. Its translation is CASSETGSTEAFF.

The chain has TRBV11-2 and TRBJ2-7, with 10 bases that match TRBD2. Trimming at V came to 1 base and at J to 3 bases, leaving 15 bases not matched to a gene. From germline, CDR1 is SGHAT and CDR2 FQNNGV. CDR3 length equals 19 residues. CDR3 in DNA: TGTGCCAGCAGCTTAGGGGCGTTAGCGGGGGGCCGCGTCCTCTACGAGCAGTACTTC. It translates to CASSLGALAGGRVLYEQYF. Full variable domain (missing parts from reference TRBV11-2 and TRBJ2-7): EAGVAQSPRYKIIEKRQSVAFWCNPISGHATLYWYQQILGQGPKLLIQFQNNGVVDDSQLPKDRFSAERLKGVDSTLKIQPAKLEDSAVYLCASSLGALAGGRVLYEQYFGPGTRLTVT.

The CDR3 sequence is CASRLGQIYGYTF. For the CDR3, the DNA is TGTGCCAGCAGACTGGGACAGATCTATGGCTACACCTTC. The chain combines TRBV6-1 with TRBJ1-2, with 7 positions matching TRBD1. CDR1 and CDR2 (germline): MNHNS, SASEGT. The CDR3 spans 13 residues. Germline trimming cut 6 bases from V and 4 bases from J; bases unmatched to any gene: 5.

The rearrangement links TRBV9 to TRBJ2-7; the D call may be TRBD1 or TRBD2 (5 bases each). Germline-derived CDR1 and CDR2 are SGDLS and YYNGEE. The CDR3 totals 15 residues. V gave up 0 bases and J gave up 3 bases, with 13 bases separating them. The CDR3 protein is CASSVGEQGYYEQYF. In nucleotides, the CDR3 is TGTGCCAGCAGCGTAGGGGAGCAGGGTTACTACGAGCAGTACTTC.

J is TRBJ1-6 and V is TRBV4-1; D may be TRBD1 (5 bases). The V gene lost 0 bases and the J gene lost 10 bases, with 16 bases spanning the gap. From germline, CDR1 is MGHRA and CDR2 YSYEKL. The CDR3 spans 16 residues. This CDR3 is CASSQDSSGTSSPLHF. DNA of the CDR3: TGCGCCAGCAGCCAAGATTCATCAGGGACGTCCTCACCCCTCCACTTT.

The chain joins TRBV7-3 to TRBJ1-5; a possible D gene is TRBD1 (6 bases). Looked up from germline, CDR1 is SGHTA and CDR2 is FQGTGA. V lost 5 bases and J lost 3, with 11 bases in between. The CDR3 runs to 14 residues. The CDR3 bases are TGTGCCAGCAGCGAACAGGGTTCCAATCAGCCCCAGCATTTT. Its protein is CASSEQGSNQPQHF.

This chain connects TRBV7-2 to TRBJ2-1, with 7 bases fitting TRBD2. The CDR3 extends over 15 amino acids. Germline V gene sequence: CDR1 SGHTA, CDR2 FQGNSA. V shed 1 base, J shed 2 bases, and the junction held 2 bases outside the gene matches. The CDR3 DNA reads TGTGCCAGCAGCTTAGGGGCGGGGGCCTACAATGAGCAGTTCTTC. This translates into CASSLGAGAYNEQFF. Full variable domain (missing parts from reference TRBV7-2 and TRBJ2-1): GAGVSQSPSNKVTEKGKDVELRCDPISGHTALYWYRQSLGQGLEFLIYFQGNSAPDKSGLPSDRFSAERTGGSVSTLTIQRTQQEDSAVYLCASSLGAGAYNEQFFGPGTRLTVL.

The chain carries TRBV19 and TRBJ2-7, with D possibly TRBD2 on 6 matching bases. CDR3 size: 14 residues. V lost 5 bases to trimming and J lost 5 bases, with 16 bases between them. Germline-derived CDR1 and CDR2 are LNHDA and SQIVND (reference sequence). The CDR3 spells CASSGGGGSHEQYF. The CDR3 DNA reads as TGTGCCAGTAGTGGGGGTGGAGGGTCCCACGAGCAGTACTTC.

V and J are TRBV19 and TRBJ1-2; a weak D match, TRBD1 (6 bases). The CDR3 contains 12 residues. Germline CDR1 and CDR2: LNHDA and SQIVND (reference sequence). With 5 bases removed from V and 8 bases from J, the gap between germline ends came to 12 bases. The CDR3 spells CASSPQGGGYTF. CDR3 bases: TGTGCCAGTAGTCCACAGGGAGGCGGCTACACCTTC. The whole variable domain, filled in from reference TRBV19 and TRBJ1-2, reads DGGITQSPKYLFRKEGQNVTLSCEQNLNHDAMYWYRQDPGQGLRLIYYSQIVNDFQKGDIAEGYSVSREKKESFPLTVTSAQKNPTAFYLCASSPQGGGYTFGSGTRLTVV.

This chain uses TRBV2 with TRBJ2-5, with 11 positions matching TRBD1. V trimming: 8 bases; J trimming: 1 base; junction bases outside the gene matches: 6. The CDR3 runs 15 residues. Per the germline V gene, CDR1 is SNHLY and CDR2 is FYNNEI. The CDR3 sequence is CASGTGGGGQETQYF. As DNA, the CDR3 is TGTGCCAGCGGGACAGGGGGTGGAGGCCAAGAGACCCAGTACTTC.

The chain links TRBV6-1 to TRBJ1-2; TRBD1 is a possible D gene (5 bases). CDR1 is MNHNS and CDR2 is SASEGT in the germline V gene. The CDR3 covers 15 residues. V lost 2 bases, J lost 4 bases, and 14 bases lay in between. The CDR3 bases are TGTGCCAGCAGTGAACGATGGGACGGAATCTATGGCTACACCTTC. Translation gives CASSERWDGIYGYTF.

The chain uses TRBV5-1 and TRBJ1-4, with TRBD1 as a possible D gene (6 bases). Per germline, CDR1 SGHRS and CDR2 YFSETQ. V lost 4 bases to trimming and J lost 7 bases, with 20 bases between them. The CDR3 consists of 16 residues. CDR3 sequence: CASSLTLNRVGEKLFF. The DNA of the CDR3 is TGCGCCAGCAGCCTCACCTTAAACAGGGTTGGTGAAAAACTGTTTTTT.

For this clone: In the same sample, other DNA sequences code for this CDR3. The chain uses TRBV7-2 and TRBJ1-2, with a possible D match to TRBD1 (6 bases). Deletions cut 3 bases from V and 2 bases from J, with 7 bases between. The CDR3 is made up of 13 amino acids. CDR1 is SGHTA, CDR2 FQGNSA, per germline. The CDR3 bases are TGTGCCAGCAGCTTGGACAGCAACTATGGCTACACCTTC. This sequence encodes CASSLDSNYGYTF.

The chain uses TRBV27 and TRBJ2-3; D may correspond to TRBD1 or TRBD2 (5 bases each). The CDR3 is made up of 15 amino acids. Germline-derived CDR1 and CDR2 are MNHEY and SMNVEV (reference sequence). Trimming shortened V by 7 bases and J by 0 bases, and 14 bases separated the two germline ends. The CDR3 loop is CASTIGTRSTDTQYF. The CDR3 DNA reads TGTGCCAGCACCATTGGGACCCGGAGCACAGATACGCAGTATTTT.

The chain is built from TRBV10-3 and TRBJ2-2; 7 bases match TRBD1. Germline loops: CDR1 ENHRY, CDR2 SYGVKD. With V trimmed by 11 bases and J by 0 bases, 6 bases remained unmatched. The CDR3 is 14 residues long. This chain's CDR3 is CAVTGPANTGELFF. The CDR3, as DNA: TGTGCCGTGACAGGGCCCGCGAACACCGGGGAGCTGTTTTTT.

The chain employs TRBV27 and TRBJ2-1, with TRBD2 matching 7 bases. This CDR3 region has 15 residues. Germline V CDR1 and CDR2: MNHEY, SMNVEV (reference sequence). The junction had 6 bases not matched to a gene; V was cut back by 3 bases and J by 4 bases. CDR3 in DNA: TGTGCCAGCAGTTTTTCGCGGGGGTATTACAATGAGCAGTTCTTC. This translates into CASSFSRGYYNEQFF.

The chain employs TRBV12-5 and TRBJ2-1; 13 nucleotides align to TRBD2. Germline V CDR1 and CDR2: LGHNT, FRNRAP. V dropped 0 bases and J dropped 6; count of bases not matched to a gene: 5. This CDR3 contains 17 residues. CDR3 DNA: TGTGCTAGTGGTTTGGTTTCCGGGACTAGCGGGGCCAATGAGCAGTTCTTC. This encodes CASGLVSGTSGANEQFF.

J is TRBJ1-2 and V is TRBV29-1; possibly TRBD1 for D (5 bases). The CDR3 has 11 residues. The V gene lost 3 bases and the J gene lost 8 bases, with 10 bases spanning the gap. Germline CDR1 SQVTM, CDR2 ANQGSEA. The CDR3 DNA sequence: TGCAGCGTTGAGGAGGGGAAGGGCTACACCTTC. Translating it yields CSVEEGKGYTF. Supplemented by reference TRBV29-1 and TRBJ1-2, the full variable domain reads SAVISQKPSRDICQRGTSLTIQCQVDSQVTMMFWYRQQPGQSLTLIATANQGSEATYESGFVIDKFPISRPNLTFSTLTVSNMSPEDSSIYLCSVEEGKGYTFGSGTRLTVV.

V gene TRBV2 combines with J gene TRBJ1-3, with 7 positions matching TRBD1. The CDR3 length is 15 residues. Germline CDR1 and CDR2: SNHLY and FYNNEI. Trimming at V came to 2 bases and at J to 4 bases, leaving 5 bases not matched to a gene. CDR3 residues: CASSERQGLGNTIYF. CDR3 nucleotide sequence: TGTGCCAGCAGTGAACGACAGGGCTTGGGAAACACCATATATTTT.